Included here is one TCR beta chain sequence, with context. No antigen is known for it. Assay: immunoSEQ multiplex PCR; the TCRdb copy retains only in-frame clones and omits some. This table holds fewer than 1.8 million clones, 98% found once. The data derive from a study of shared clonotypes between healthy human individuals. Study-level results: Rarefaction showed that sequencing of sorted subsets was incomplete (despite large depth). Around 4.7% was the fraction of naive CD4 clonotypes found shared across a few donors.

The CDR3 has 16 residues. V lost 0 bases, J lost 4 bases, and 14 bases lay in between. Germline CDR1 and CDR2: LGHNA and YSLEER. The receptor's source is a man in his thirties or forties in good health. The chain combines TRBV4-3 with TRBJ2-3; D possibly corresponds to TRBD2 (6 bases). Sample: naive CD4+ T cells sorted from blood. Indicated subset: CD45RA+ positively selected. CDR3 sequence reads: CASSQDYAGPPDTQYF. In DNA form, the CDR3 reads TGCGCCAGCAGCCAAGATTACGCGGGACCCCCAGATACGCAGTATTTT.